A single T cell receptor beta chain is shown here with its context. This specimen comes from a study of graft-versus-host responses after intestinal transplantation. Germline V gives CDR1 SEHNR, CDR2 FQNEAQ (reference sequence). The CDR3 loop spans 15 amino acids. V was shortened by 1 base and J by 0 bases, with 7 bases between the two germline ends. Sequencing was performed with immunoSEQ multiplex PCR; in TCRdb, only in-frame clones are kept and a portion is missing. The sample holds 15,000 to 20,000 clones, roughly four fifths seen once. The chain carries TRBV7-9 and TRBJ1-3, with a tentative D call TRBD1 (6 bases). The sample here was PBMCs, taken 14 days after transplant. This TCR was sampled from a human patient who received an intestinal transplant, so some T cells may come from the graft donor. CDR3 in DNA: TGTGCCAGCAGCTTAGTGACAGGCTCTGGAAACACCATATATTTT. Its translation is CASSLVTGSGNTIYF.